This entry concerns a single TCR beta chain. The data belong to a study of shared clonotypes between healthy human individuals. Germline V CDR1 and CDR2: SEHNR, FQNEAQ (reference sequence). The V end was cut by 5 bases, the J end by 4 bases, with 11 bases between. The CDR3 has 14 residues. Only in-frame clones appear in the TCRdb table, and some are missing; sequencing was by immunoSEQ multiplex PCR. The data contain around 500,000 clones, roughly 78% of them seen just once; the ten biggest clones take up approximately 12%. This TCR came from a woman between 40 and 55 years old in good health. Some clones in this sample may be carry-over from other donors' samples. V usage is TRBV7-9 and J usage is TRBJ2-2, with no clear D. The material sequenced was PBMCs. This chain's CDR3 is CASSIRATTGELFF. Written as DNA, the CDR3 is TGTGCCAGCAGCATCCGGGCCACCACCGGGGAGCTGTTTTTT.